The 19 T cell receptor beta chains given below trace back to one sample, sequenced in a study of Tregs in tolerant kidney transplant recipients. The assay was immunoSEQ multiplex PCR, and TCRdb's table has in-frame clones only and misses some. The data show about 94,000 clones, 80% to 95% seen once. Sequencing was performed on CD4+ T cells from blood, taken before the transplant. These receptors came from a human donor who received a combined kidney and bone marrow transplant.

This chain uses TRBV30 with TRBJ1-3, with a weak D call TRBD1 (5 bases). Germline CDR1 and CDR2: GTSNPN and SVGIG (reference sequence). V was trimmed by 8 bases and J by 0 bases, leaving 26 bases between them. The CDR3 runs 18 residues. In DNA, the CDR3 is TGTGCCCCAACTCGACAGAGAACCCTTATCATCTCTGGAAACACCATATATTTT. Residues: CAPTRQRTLIISGNTIYF.

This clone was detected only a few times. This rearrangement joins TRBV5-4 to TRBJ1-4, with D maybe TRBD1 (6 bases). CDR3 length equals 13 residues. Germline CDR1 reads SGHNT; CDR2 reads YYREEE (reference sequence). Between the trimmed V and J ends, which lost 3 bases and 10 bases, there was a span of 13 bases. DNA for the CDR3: TGTGCCAGCAGCTCCAGACAGGTGGGAAAACTGTTTTTT. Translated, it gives CASSSRQVGKLFF.

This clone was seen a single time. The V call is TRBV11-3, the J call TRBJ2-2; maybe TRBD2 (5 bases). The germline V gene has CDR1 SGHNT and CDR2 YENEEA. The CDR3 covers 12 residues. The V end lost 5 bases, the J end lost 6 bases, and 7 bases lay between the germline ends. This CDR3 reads CASSPLAGELFF. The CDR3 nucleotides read TGTGCCAGCAGCCCACTAGCCGGGGAGCTGTTTTTT.

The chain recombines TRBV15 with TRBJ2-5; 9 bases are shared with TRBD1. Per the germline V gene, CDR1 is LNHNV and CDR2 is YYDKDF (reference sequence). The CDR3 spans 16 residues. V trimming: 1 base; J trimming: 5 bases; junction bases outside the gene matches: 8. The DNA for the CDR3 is TGTGCCACCAGCAGAGCAAGACAGGGGGAGCGGGAGACCCAGTACTTC. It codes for CATSRARQGERETQYF.

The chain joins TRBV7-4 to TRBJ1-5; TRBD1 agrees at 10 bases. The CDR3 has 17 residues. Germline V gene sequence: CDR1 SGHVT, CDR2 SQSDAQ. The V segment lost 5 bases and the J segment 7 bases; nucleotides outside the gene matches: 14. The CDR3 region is CASSLGQGQGHRQPQHF. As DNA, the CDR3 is TGTGCCAGCAGCCTAGGTCAGGGACAGGGGCATCGACAGCCCCAGCATTTT.

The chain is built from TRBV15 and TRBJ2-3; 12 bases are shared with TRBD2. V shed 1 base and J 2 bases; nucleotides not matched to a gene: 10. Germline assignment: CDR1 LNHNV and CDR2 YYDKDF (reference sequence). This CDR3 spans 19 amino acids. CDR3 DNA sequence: TGTGCCACCAGCAGAGGCACTACTAGCGGGGGGTTACCCACAGATACGCAGTATTTT. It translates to CATSRGTTSGGLPTDTQYF.

The CDR3 nucleotides read TGTGCCAGCAGCTTGCTGGGACATTCCCTCAATGAGCAGTTCTTC. Encoded protein: CASSLLGHSLNEQFF. This chain uses TRBV5-6 with TRBJ2-1, with a possible D match to TRBD1 (6 bases). The germline V gene encodes CDR1 SGHDT and CDR2 YYEEEE. The CDR3 extends over 15 amino acids. V lost 1 base and J lost 6, with 14 bases in between. The variable domain in full, with the rest retrieved from reference TRBV5-6 and TRBJ2-1, is DAGVTQSPTHLIKTRGQQVTLRCSPKSGHDTVSWYQQALGQGPQFIFQYYEEEERQRGNFPDRFSGHQFPNYSSELNVNALLLGDSALYLCASSLLGHSLNEQFFGPGTRLTVL.

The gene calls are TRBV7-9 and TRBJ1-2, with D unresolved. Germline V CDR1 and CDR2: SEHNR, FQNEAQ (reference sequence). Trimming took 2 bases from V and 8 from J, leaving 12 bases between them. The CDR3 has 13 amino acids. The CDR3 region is CASSLFRVDGYTF. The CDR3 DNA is TGTGCCAGCAGCTTATTTCGGGTTGACGGCTACACCTTC.

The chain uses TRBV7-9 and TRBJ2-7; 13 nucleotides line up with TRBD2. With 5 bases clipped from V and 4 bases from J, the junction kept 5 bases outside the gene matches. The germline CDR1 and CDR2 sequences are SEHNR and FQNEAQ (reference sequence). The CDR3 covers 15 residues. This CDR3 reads CASSVTSGRAYEQYF. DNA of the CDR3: TGTGCCAGCAGCGTTACTAGCGGGAGGGCTTACGAGCAGTACTTC.

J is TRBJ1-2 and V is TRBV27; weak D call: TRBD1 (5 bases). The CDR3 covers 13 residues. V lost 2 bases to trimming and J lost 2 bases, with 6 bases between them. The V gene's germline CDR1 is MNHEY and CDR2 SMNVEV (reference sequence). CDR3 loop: CASSLKGNYGYTF. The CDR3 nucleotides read TGTGCCAGCAGTTTAAAGGGGAACTATGGCTACACCTTC.

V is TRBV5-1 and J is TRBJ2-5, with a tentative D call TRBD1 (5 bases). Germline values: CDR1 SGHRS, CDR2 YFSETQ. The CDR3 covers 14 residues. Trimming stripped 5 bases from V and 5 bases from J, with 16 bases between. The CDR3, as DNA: TGCGCCAGCAGGGACCCCCAGGGTGGGGAGACCCAGTACTTC. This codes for CASRDPQGGETQYF.

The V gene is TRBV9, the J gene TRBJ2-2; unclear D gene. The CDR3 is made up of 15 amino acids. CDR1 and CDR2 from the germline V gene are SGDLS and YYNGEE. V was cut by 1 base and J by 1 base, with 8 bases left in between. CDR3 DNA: TGTGCCAGCAGCGTATCAGAAGTGAACACCGGGGAGCTGTTTTTT. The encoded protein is CASSVSEVNTGELFF.

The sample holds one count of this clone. Here the CDR3 DNA reads TGTGCCAGCAGCTTTGTAGATGAGCAGTTCTTC. This codes for CASSFVDEQFF. The chain couples TRBV5-5 to TRBJ2-1; D remains ambiguous. Germline V CDR1 and CDR2: SGHKS, YYEKEE (reference sequence). Between the trimmed V and J ends, which lost 2 bases and 8 bases, there was a span of 5 bases. This CDR3 region has 11 residues.

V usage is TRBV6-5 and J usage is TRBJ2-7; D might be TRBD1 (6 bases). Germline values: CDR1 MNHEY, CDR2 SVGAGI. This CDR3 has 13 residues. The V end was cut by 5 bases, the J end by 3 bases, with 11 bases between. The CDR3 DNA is TGTGCCAGCAGTAGGGGGATAGGCTACGAGCAGTACTTC. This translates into CASSRGIGYEQYF.

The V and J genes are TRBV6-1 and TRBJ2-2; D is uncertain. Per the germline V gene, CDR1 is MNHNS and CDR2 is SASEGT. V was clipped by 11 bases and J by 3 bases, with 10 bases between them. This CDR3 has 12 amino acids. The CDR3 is CAGSPYTGELFF. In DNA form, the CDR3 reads TGTGCCGGCTCCCCGTACACCGGGGAGCTGTTTTTT.

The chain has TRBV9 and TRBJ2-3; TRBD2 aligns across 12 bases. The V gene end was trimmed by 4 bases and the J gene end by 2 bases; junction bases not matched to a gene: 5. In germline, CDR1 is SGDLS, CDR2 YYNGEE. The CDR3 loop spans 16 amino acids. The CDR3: CASSTRLAGATDTQYF. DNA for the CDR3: TGTGCCAGCAGCACGAGACTAGCGGGAGCCACAGATACGCAGTATTTT.

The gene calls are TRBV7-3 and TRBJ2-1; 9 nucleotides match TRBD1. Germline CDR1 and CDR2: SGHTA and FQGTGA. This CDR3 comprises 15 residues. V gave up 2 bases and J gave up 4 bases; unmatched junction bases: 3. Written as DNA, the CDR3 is TGTGCCAGCAGCTTATGGGGGACAGGGTACAATGAGCAGTTCTTC. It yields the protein CASSLWGTGYNEQFF.

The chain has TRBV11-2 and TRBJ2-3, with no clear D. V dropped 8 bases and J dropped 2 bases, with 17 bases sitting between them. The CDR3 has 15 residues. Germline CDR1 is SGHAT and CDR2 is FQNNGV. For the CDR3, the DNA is TGTGCCAGCCTAATCGGGTCAGACTCCACAGATACGCAGTATTTT. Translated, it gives CASLIGSDSTDTQYF.

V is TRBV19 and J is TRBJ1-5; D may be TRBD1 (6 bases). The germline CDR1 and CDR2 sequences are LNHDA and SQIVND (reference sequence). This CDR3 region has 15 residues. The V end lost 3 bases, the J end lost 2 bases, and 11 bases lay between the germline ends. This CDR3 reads CASSILRGGNQPQHF. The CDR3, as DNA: TGTGCCAGTAGTATTCTCAGGGGCGGCAATCAGCCCCAGCATTTT.